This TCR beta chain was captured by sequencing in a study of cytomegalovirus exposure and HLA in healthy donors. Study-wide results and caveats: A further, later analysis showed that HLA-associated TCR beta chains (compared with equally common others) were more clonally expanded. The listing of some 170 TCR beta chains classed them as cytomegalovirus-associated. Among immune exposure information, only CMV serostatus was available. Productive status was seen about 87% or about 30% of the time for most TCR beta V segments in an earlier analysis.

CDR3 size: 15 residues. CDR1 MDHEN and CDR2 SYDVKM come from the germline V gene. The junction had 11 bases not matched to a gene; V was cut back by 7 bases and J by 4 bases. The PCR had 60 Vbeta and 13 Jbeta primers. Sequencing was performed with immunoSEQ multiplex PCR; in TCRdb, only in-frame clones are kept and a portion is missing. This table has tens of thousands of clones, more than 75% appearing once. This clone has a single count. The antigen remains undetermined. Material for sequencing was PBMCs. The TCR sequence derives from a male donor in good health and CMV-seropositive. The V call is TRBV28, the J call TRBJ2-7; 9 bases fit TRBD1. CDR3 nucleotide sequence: TGTGCCAGCACCCAACGGGACAGGGAGAATTACGAGCAGTACTTC. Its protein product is CASTQRDRENYEQYF.